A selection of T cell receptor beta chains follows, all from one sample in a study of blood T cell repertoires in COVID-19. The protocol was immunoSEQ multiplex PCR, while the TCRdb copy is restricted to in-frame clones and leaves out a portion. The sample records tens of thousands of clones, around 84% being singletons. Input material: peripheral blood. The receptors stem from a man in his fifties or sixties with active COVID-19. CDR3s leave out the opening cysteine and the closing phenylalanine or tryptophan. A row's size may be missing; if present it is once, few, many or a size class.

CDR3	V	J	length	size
ASSLEGRHETQY	TRBV5-1	TRBJ2-5	12	.
ASSITLGRDSGYT	TRBV19	TRBJ1-2	13	.
ASTLSPGQGNTEAF	TRBV5-1	TRBJ1-1	14	.
ATSRGRGGNQPQH	TRBV15	TRBJ1-5	13	.
ASSLQGSTIQPQH	TRBV7-8	TRBJ1-5	13	.
ASSEGQPTEKLF	TRBV5-1	TRBJ1-4	12	.
SVAGSTAGATYNEQF	TRBV29-1	TRBJ2-1	15	once
ASSHRGWYEQY	TRBV12-3/TRBV12-4	TRBJ2-7	11	.
ATSDRDRGQETQY	TRBV24-1	TRBJ2-5	13	.
ASSLPGSSYEQY	TRBV5-1	TRBJ2-7	12	.
ASSVRTGGNNEQF	TRBV10-1	TRBJ2-1	13	.
ASSLGPSGNQGQF	TRBV13	TRBJ2-1	13	.
ASSNGTSGSTGSYNEQF	TRBV21-1	TRBJ2-1	17	.
ASSLGTSGRVPETQY	TRBV5-1	TRBJ2-5	15	.
ASSPRSGAYNEQF	TRBV11-2	TRBJ2-1	13	.
ASSLPHDWGRGYT	TRBV7-2	TRBJ1-2	13	.